This TCR beta chain derives from a study of T cells in localized non-small cell lung cancer. Study-level findings and limits: Of the top 100 tumor clones, median roughly 55 were in adjacent lung, about 30 among its top 100. A single tumor region was sequenced, leaving heterogeneity possible. Greater blood T cell density accompanied longer overall survival. The highest T cell clonality was in uninvolved adjacent lung, above tumor.

Remarks on this clone: What it binds is not known.

Here immunoSEQ multiplex PCR was the method, and the copy in TCRdb shows in-frame clones only, minus some. The sample consists of fewer than 45,000 clones, roughly 80% of them appearing once. The CDR3 spans 16 residues. In germline, CDR1 is SNHLY, CDR2 FYNNEI. The J segment lost 0 bases and the V segment lost 9 bases, leaving 11 bases of the junction unmatched. The chain couples TRBV2 to TRBJ2-1, with 7 bases that match TRBD2. This specimen consisted of peripheral blood, obtained before any cancer treatment. The receptor was derived from a male donor aged 60 or over with stage III squamous cell lung carcinoma. DNA of the CDR3: TGTGCCAGACAGCATAAGCGGGGAATCTCCTACAATGAGCAGTTCTTC. This encodes CARQHKRGISYNEQFF.